Below, 16 T cell receptor beta chains from the same sample are listed, as sequenced in a study of CD8 T cells in ankylosing spondylitis. TCRdb re-called the 5' RACE reads with MiXCR, one entry per CDR3 protein. The table has around 800 distinct CDR3 sequences, 2.5% to 3% seen once. The specimen sequenced was blood, either unsorted or a sorted T cell fraction (not recorded which). The source is a male donor with ankylosing spondylitis or in good health (not recorded which).

This clonotype was counted ten times or more. The V gene is TRBV9, the J gene TRBJ2-1, with D tentatively TRBD2 (5 bases). Germline CDR1 SGDLS, CDR2 YYNGEE. Trimming stripped 4 bases from V and 0 bases from J, with 11 bases between. The CDR3 is 15 amino acids. This chain's CDR3 is CASSPWESSYNEQFF. The CDR3 nucleotides read TGTGCCAGCAGCCCCTGGGAGAGCTCCTACAATGAGCAGTTCTTC.

This clonotype came up many times. The gene calls are TRBV9 and TRBJ2-7, with 12 nucleotides matching TRBD2. The CDR3 runs 17 residues. Germline V CDR1 and CDR2: SGDLS, YYNGEE. With 0 bases clipped from V and 3 bases from J, the junction kept 7 bases outside the gene matches. CDR3 in DNA: TGTGCCAGCAGCGTAGAGCCTAGCGGGGGGGCCAACTACGAGCAGTACTTC. Its protein is CASSVEPSGGANYEQYF.

This clonotype is classed as medium-sized. The J gene is TRBJ2-2, the V gene TRBV9, with unresolved D. Trimming removed 4 bases at V and 5 bases at J, with 15 bases between. Per germline, CDR1 SGDLS and CDR2 YYNGEE. The CDR3 loop spans 15 amino acids. The CDR3 DNA sequence: TGTGCCAGCAGCCCCCGACGTTCTCAAACCGGGGAGCTGTTTTTT. Residues: CASSPRRSQTGELFF.

This clonotype was detected many times. This chain uses TRBV9 with TRBJ2-7; the D gene could be TRBD1 or TRBD2 (5 bases each). Germline V gives CDR1 SGDLS, CDR2 YYNGEE. The V gene lost 3 bases and the J gene lost 1 base, with 14 bases spanning the gap. The CDR3 sequence is 15 residues long. CDR3 DNA sequence: TGTGCCAGCAGCGGCTCCGGGACGGCTTCCTACGAGCAGTACTTC. As protein: CASSGSGTASYEQYF.

This clonotype was counted ten times or more. The chain combines TRBV9 with TRBJ2-3; the D call may be TRBD1 or TRBD2 (5 bases each). V lost 0 bases and J 4 bases, leaving 12 bases between the germline ends. The CDR3 sequence is 15 residues long. Germline CDR1 SGDLS, CDR2 YYNGEE. For the CDR3, the DNA is TGTGCCAGCAGCGTAGGGGGGATAGAATCAGATACGCAGTATTTT. Residues: CASSVGGIESDTQYF. Full variable domain (remainder filled in from reference TRBV9 and TRBJ2-3): DSGVTQTPKHLITATGQRVTLRCSPRSGDLSVYWYQQSLDQGLQFLIQYYNGEERAKGNILERFSAQQFPDLHSELNLSSLELGDSALYFCASSVGGIESDTQYFGPGTRLTVL.

Within the sample, this clonotype is medium-sized (0.01 to 0.1%). The CDR3 loop is CASSVGGASTDTQYF. CDR3 coding DNA: TGTGCCAGCAGCGTAGGGGGGGCCTCCACAGATACGCAGTATTTT. The J gene is TRBJ2-3, the V gene TRBV9, with D perhaps matching TRBD1 or TRBD2 (6 bases each). Germline V gene lookup returns CDR1 SGDLS and CDR2 YYNGEE. This CDR3 is built from 15 residues. Deletions cut 0 bases from V and 2 bases from J, with 10 bases between. Looking up the rest from reference TRBV9 and TRBJ2-3 gives the full variable domain: DSGVTQTPKHLITATGQRVTLRCSPRSGDLSVYWYQQSLDQGLQFLIQYYNGEERAKGNILERFSAQQFPDLHSELNLSSLELGDSALYFCASSVGGASTDTQYFGPGTRLTVL.

This clonotype has at least ten counts. J is TRBJ2-5 and V is TRBV9; D is perhaps TRBD2 (5 bases). The germline gives CDR1 SGDLS, CDR2 YYNGEE. This CDR3 is 15 amino acids long. V shed 3 bases and J shed 0 bases, with 12 bases lying between them. The CDR3 protein is CASSARPGYQETQYF. The CDR3 DNA is TGTGCCAGCAGCGCTCGCCCGGGGTACCAAGAGACCCAGTACTTC.

Judged by abundance, this clonotype is medium-sized. The V gene is TRBV9, the J gene TRBJ1-3; maybe TRBD1 (5 bases). CDR3 size: 15 residues. With 0 bases removed from V and 0 bases from J, the gap between germline ends came to 7 bases. Germline loops: CDR1 SGDLS, CDR2 YYNGEE. The CDR3 region is CASSVDTGSGNTIYF. The CDR3 nucleotides are TGTGCCAGCAGCGTAGATACAGGCTCTGGAAACACCATATATTTT.

This clonotype has ten or more counts. The rearrangement links TRBV9 to TRBJ2-2, with 12 bases fitting TRBD2. This CDR3 is built from 18 residues. V gave up 0 bases and J gave up 3 bases; unmatched junction bases: 6. Germline-derived CDR1 and CDR2 are SGDLS and YYNGEE. The DNA for the CDR3 is TGTGCCAGCAGCGTAGGTCCTAGCGGGGGGGGACACACCGGGGAGCTGTTTTTT. Translation gives CASSVGPSGGGHTGELFF.

This clonotype counts as medium-sized (0.01 to 0.1%). The V call is TRBV9, the J call TRBJ2-3, with D hard to call. Deletions cut 1 base from V and 0 bases from J, with 3 bases between. Germline CDR1 reads SGDLS; CDR2 reads YYNGEE. The CDR3 sequence is 13 residues long. In DNA, the CDR3 is TGTGCCAGCAGCGTAAGAAGCACAGATACGCAGTATTTT. Translated: CASSVRSTDTQYF.

In its sample, this clonotype is medium-sized. V gene TRBV9 combines with J gene TRBJ1-6; possibly TRBD1 for D (5 bases). The CDR3 runs 15 residues. Trimming left V 3 bases short and J 8 bases short, with 15 bases between. Germline loops: CDR1 SGDLS, CDR2 YYNGEE. The CDR3 reads CASSAGRGEHSPLHF. The CDR3 nucleotides read TGTGCCAGCAGCGCCGGGAGAGGGGAGCATTCACCCCTCCACTTT.

This clonotype is categorized as medium-sized (0.01 to 0.1%). The rearrangement links TRBV9 to TRBJ2-1; TRBD1 is a possible D gene (5 bases). Germline V gene sequence: CDR1 SGDLS, CDR2 YYNGEE. Trimming took 2 bases from V and 7 from J, leaving 16 bases between them. The CDR3 runs to 15 residues. CDR3 DNA: TGTGCCAGCAGCGTTACGCCAGGGTTTTCTAATGAGCAGTTCTTC. This encodes CASSVTPGFSNEQFF.

This clonotype ranks as medium-sized (0.01 to 0.1%). This chain uses TRBV9 with TRBJ2-5; TRBD2 might be the D (6 bases). The germline CDR1 and CDR2 sequences are SGDLS and YYNGEE. The CDR3 has 14 amino acids. V shed 3 bases and J shed 4 bases, with 13 bases lying between them. In DNA form, the CDR3 reads TGTGCCAGCAGCGGACCTCAGGGAGGAGAGACCCAGTACTTC. Translation gives CASSGPQGGETQYF.

By sample fraction, this clonotype is medium-sized. This chain joins TRBV21-1 and TRBJ2-7. TRBV21-1 is designated a pseudogene. The CDR3 length is 15 residues. Here the CDR3 DNA reads TGTGCCAGCAGCAAAGCGACGGCGGTCTCCTACGAGCAGTACTTC. It codes for CASSKATAVSYEQYF.

This clonotype rates as medium-sized. This chain joins TRBV9 and TRBJ2-7; D might be TRBD2 (5 bases). This CDR3 contains 16 residues. V lost 4 bases and J 1 base, leaving 18 bases between the germline ends. The germline CDR1 and CDR2 sequences are SGDLS and YYNGEE. The CDR3 protein is CASSPRRTDSSYEQYF. The CDR3 DNA is TGTGCCAGCAGCCCACGCCGCACGGACTCATCCTACGAGCAGTACTTC.

In its sample, this clonotype was seen many times. The gene calls are TRBV9 and TRBJ2-7, with 7 bases identical to TRBD2. This CDR3 is built from 14 residues. The junction had 8 bases not matched to a gene; V was cut back by 4 bases and J by 4 bases. Germline V gene lookup returns CDR1 SGDLS and CDR2 YYNGEE. CDR3 nucleotides: TGTGCCAGCAGCCCTCGAGGCGGGAGTTACGAGCAGTACTTC. Residues: CASSPRGGSYEQYF.